The text below deals with one TCR beta chain. Arm-PCR of CDR3 regions and iRepertoire HTBI primers were used to build TCR beta libraries. TCRdb used MiXCR to reprocess the multiplex PCR reads, holding one entry per CDR3 protein. This table holds about 540,000 distinct CDR3 sequences, around an eighth found once. The CDR3 spans 15 residues. The V gene's germline CDR1 is SNHLY and CDR2 FYNNEI. V was cut by 6 bases and J by 0 bases, with 12 bases left in between. This sample is part of a study of regulatory T cells in long-lasting Graves disease. Time point of the sample: newly diagnosed GD, antithyroid drugs for less than 3 months. Making the TCR library involved RNA that had been extracted from PBMCs. Another study also made use of these data, one on T cells in Graves' hyperthyroidism and ophthalmopathy. In that study: Graves' hyperthyroidism showing no ophthalmopathy progression within 18 months was considered stable.

The sequence came from a man aged 25 to 40 with Graves disease. The chain combines TRBV2 with TRBJ2-4; D remains ambiguous. The input for sequencing was peripheral blood mononuclear cells (PBMCs), taken at new diagnosis, from a patient treated with antithyroid drugs. The CDR3 region has the DNA TGTGCCAGCAGCCCAAGACCCGAAGCCAAAAACATTCAGTACTTC. It yields the protein CASSPRPEAKNIQYF. Complete variable domain (other parts from reference TRBV2 and TRBJ2-4): EPEVTQTPSHQVTQMGQEVILRCVPISNHLYFYWYRQILGQKVEFLVSFYNNEISEKSEIFDDQFSVERPDGSNFTLKIRSTKLEDSAMYFCASSPRPEAKNIQYFGAGTRLSVL.